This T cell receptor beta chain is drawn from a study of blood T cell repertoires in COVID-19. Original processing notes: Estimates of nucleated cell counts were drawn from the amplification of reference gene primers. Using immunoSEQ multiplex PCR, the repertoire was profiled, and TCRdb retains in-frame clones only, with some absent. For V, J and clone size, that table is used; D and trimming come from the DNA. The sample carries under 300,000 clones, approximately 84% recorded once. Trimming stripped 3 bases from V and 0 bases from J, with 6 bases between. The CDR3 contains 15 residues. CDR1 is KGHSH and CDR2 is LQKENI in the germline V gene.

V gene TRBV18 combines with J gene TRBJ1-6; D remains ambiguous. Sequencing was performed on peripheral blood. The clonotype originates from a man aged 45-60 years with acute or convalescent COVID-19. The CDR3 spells CASSPVASYNSPLHF. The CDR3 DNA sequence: TGTGCCAGCTCACCGGTGGCCTCCTATAATTCACCCCTCCACTTT.